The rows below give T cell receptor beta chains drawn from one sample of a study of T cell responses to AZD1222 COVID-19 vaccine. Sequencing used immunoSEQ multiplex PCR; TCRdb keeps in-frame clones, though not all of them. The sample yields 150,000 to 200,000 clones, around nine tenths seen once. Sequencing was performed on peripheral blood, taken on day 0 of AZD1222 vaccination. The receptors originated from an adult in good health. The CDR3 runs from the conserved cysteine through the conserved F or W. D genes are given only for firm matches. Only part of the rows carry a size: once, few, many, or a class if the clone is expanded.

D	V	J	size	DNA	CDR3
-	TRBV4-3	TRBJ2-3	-	TGCGCCAGCAGCCAAGATGGGAGCACAGATACGCAGTATTTT	CASSQDGSTDTQYF
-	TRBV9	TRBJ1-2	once	TGTGCCAGCAGCGTAGATCGGTCGGGGGGCCAGGGCTACACCTTC	CASSVDRSGGQGYTF
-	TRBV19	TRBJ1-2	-	TGTGCCAGTAGTATCCCTAATGGGGAAGCCTTCTATGGCTACACCTTC	CASSIPNGEAFYGYTF
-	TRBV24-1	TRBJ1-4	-	TGTGCCACCAGTGGGAGGACAGATGAAAAACTGTTTTTT	CATSGRTDEKLFF
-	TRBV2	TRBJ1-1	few	TGTGCCAGCGAAATGGGGGCGAGGGGCATGAACACTGAAGCTTTCTTT	CASEMGARGMNTEAFF
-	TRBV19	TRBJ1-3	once	TGTGCCAGTAGTATGGGCAGGGAACTTGGAAACACCATATATTTT	CASSMGRELGNTIYF
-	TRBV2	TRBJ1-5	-	TGTGCCAGCAGTGAAGAAGTAGGCAATCAGCCCCAGCATTTT	CASSEEVGNQPQHF
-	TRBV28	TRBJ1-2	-	TGTGCCAGCAAGATCGTAGAAAATACTAACTATGGCTACACCTTC	CASKIVENTNYGYTF
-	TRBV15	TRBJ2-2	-	TGTGCCACCAGCAGTTCAAACCGGGACACTTTAGACCGGGAGCTGTTTTTT	CATSSSNRDTLDRELFF
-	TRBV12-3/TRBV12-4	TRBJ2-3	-	TGTGCCAGCAGTTTAACAGATACGCAGTATTTT	CASSLTDTQYF
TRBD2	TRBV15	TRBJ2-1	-	TGTGCCACCAGGGGGGAATTAGCGGGAGGAGGTGAGCAGTTCTTC	CATRGELAGGGEQFF
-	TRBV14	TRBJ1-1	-	TGTGCCAGCAGCCAAGATGTTGGAGAGATGAACACTGAAGCTTTCTTT	CASSQDVGEMNTEAFF
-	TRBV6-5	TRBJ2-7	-	TGTGCCAGCAGTCCCATGACAGTACCTTACGAGCAGTACTTC	CASSPMTVPYEQYF
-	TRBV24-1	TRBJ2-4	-	TGTGCCACCAGTGATGGGGTACCCAAAAACATTCAGTACTTC	CATSDGVPKNIQYF
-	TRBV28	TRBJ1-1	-	TGTGCCACCTGTCCGGGACGATCCGGCCGCACTGAAGCTTTCTTT	CATCPGRSGRTEAFF
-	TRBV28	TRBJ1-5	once	TGTGCCAGCAGTTCGGACCCTCTCCCCCAGCATTTT	CASSSDPLPQHF
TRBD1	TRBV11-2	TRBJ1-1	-	TGTGCCAGCACCCCAGTGAGGGGGCCGGGAGCTTTCTTT	CASTPVRGPGAFF
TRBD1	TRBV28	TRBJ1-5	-	TGTGCCAGCAGCTCAGGACAGGGGAGGAATCAGCCCCAGCATTTT	CASSSGQGRNQPQHF
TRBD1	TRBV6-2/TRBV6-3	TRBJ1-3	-	TGTGCCAGCAGTTACGGACAGGGGGCTGCTGGAAACACCATATATTTT	CASSYGQGAAGNTIYF
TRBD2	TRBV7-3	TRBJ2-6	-	TGTGCCAGCAGCTTAACAGCGGGAGGGGCCAACGTCCTGACTTTC	CASSLTAGGANVLTF
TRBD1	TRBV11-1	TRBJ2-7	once	TGTGCCAGCAGCTCCGGCCAGGGGGTCGGCGAGCAGTACTTC	CASSSGQGVGEQYF
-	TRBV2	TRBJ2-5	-	TGTGCCAGCAGTGGTGGGACTGAACAAGAGACCCAGTACTTC	CASSGGTEQETQYF
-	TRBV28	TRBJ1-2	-	TGTGCCAGCAGTGCCCCGGCAGGGAAGCGTGGCTACACCTTC	CASSAPAGKRGYTF
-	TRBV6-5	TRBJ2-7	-	TGTGCCAGCAGGGCTCGGAGACCCTCCTACGAGCAGTACTTC	CASRARRPSYEQYF
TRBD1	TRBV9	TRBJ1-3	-	TGTGCCAGCAGCGTTGGTACAGGGGACGGGAACACCATATATTTT	CASSVGTGDGNTIYF
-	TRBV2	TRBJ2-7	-	TGTGCCAGCAAATACACCTTCTCCTACGAGCAGTACTTC	CASKYTFSYEQYF
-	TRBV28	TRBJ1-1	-	TGTGCCAGCAGTACAAGACCGGTTGTTGAAGCTTTCTTT	CASSTRPVVEAFF
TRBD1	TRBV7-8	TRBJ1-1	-	TGTGCCAGCAGCTTTTCTTTCATACGGGACAGGGGGCTGGACACTGAAGCTTTCTTT	CASSFSFIRDRGLDTEAFF